These 27 T cell receptor beta chains originate from one sample sequenced in a study of human T cells and chemical hapten exposure. Time point defined: healthy volunteer bleed at 2 weeks. Sequencing started from total RNA isolated from unfractionated whole blood. One entry per CDR3 protein results from TCRdb running MiXCR on the RACE reads. There are around 130,000 distinct CDR3 sequences in the sample; 8.5% to 9.5% occur only once, and roughly 1.8% lies in the top ten. The sequenced material came from whole blood. The receptor set was obtained from a male donor in good health. Some clones in this sample may be carry-over from other donors' samples.

This clonotype was seen repeatedly, ten times or more. This chain uses TRBV7-9 with TRBJ1-4; D remains unclear. Germline CDR1 and CDR2: SEHNR and FQNEAQ (reference sequence). The length of the CDR3 is 14 residues. V lost 5 bases, J lost 2 bases, and 9 bases lay in between. The CDR3 loop is CASSTFGTNEKLFF. The CDR3 DNA reads as TGTGCCAGCAGCACCTTCGGCACTAATGAAAAACTGTTTTTT.

This clonotype turned up a few times. The chain joins TRBV30 to TRBJ2-1; 11 bases align to TRBD2. CDR3 size: 13 residues. The junction had 6 bases not matched to a gene; V was cut back by 4 bases and J by 10 bases. Germline V CDR1 and CDR2: GTSNPN, SVGIG (reference sequence). CDR3 residues: CAWTSGRSGEQFF. CDR3 sequence (DNA): TGTGCCTGGACTAGCGGGAGGTCCGGCGAGCAGTTCTTC.

The chain uses TRBV4-2 and TRBJ2-7; possible D gene TRBD2, 6 bases. The CDR3 loop spans 17 amino acids. CDR1 and CDR2 (germline): LGHNA, YNFKEQ. V shed 0 bases and J shed 1 base, with 16 bases lying between them. In DNA form, the CDR3 reads TGTGCCAGCAGCCAAGATTGGACGTGGAGGGGATCCTACGAGCAGTACTTC. It encodes CASSQDWTWRGSYEQYF.

This chain connects TRBV7-3 to TRBJ2-3; D possibly corresponds to TRBD1 (6 bases). Trimming took off 5 bases at V and 0 bases at J, with 9 bases between the two ends. There are 14 residues in the CDR3. Germline V lookup: CDR1 SGHTA, CDR2 FQGTGA. The CDR3 loop is CASSPDRSTDTQYF. For the CDR3, the DNA is TGTGCCAGCAGCCCGGACAGAAGCACAGATACGCAGTATTTT.

This clonotype was detected many times. V is TRBV20-1 and J is TRBJ1-5, with TRBD1 matching over 9 bases. After removal of 4 bases from V and 4 bases from J, the junction contained 2 bases not matched to a gene. From germline, CDR1 is DFQATT and CDR2 SNEGSKA (reference sequence). The CDR3 is 13 amino acids. The CDR3 bases are TGCAGTGCTATCGACAGGGGGAATCAGCCCCAGCATTTT. It translates to CSAIDRGNQPQHF.

The chain carries TRBV6-5 and TRBJ1-5, with D perhaps TRBD1 (5 bases). This CDR3 is built from 14 residues. Per the germline V gene, CDR1 is MNHEY and CDR2 is SVGAGI. Trimming cost V 6 bases and J 6 bases, with 15 bases left between them. The CDR3 coding sequence is TGTGCCAGCAGCCCCGGCCGGGGCGGTCAGCCCCAGCATTTT. Translating gives CASSPGRGGQPQHF.

This clonotype was recorded a few times. J is TRBJ1-1 and V is TRBV15; TRBD1 matches at 8 bases. The J segment lost 8 bases and the V segment lost 1 base, leaving 6 bases of the junction unmatched. This CDR3 region has 14 residues. CDR1 is LNHNV and CDR2 is YYDKDF in the germline V gene (reference sequence). CDR3 bases: TGTGCCACCAGCAGAGTCTCTGACAGGGGAGAAGCTTTCTTT. Its protein product is CATSRVSDRGEAFF.

This clonotype came up a few times. The chain links TRBV6-6 to TRBJ2-3; 9 bases are shared with TRBD2. Germline V lookup: CDR1 MNHNY, CDR2 SVGAGI (reference sequence). This CDR3 region has 15 residues. V gave up 4 bases and J gave up 1 base; unmatched junction bases: 3. The CDR3 sequence: CASSFASGGTDTQYF. The CDR3, as DNA: TGTGCCAGCAGTTTCGCTAGCGGGGGCACAGATACGCAGTATTTT.

This clonotype came up many times. The chain couples TRBV29-1 to TRBJ1-1; no firm D call. CDR3 length equals 11 residues. The V gene lost 5 bases and the J gene lost 1 base, with 5 bases spanning the gap. Germline CDR1 is SQVTM and CDR2 is ANQGSEA. The DNA of the CDR3 is TGCAGCGTTTCGGAGAACACTGAAGCTTTCTTT. This codes for CSVSENTEAFF.

In its sample, this clonotype was seen a few times. This chain connects TRBV6-6 to TRBJ2-1, with TRBD1 matching over 9 bases. With V trimmed by 7 bases and J by 2 bases, 6 bases remained unmatched. This CDR3 contains 15 residues. The germline V gene has CDR1 MNHNY and CDR2 SVGAGI (reference sequence). The CDR3 protein is CASKHRDRAYNEQFF. The CDR3 nucleotides read TGTGCCAGCAAGCACCGGGACAGGGCCTACAATGAGCAGTTCTTC.

The chain carries TRBV11-2 and TRBJ2-1; 9 bases fit TRBD2. Looked up from germline, CDR1 is SGHAT and CDR2 is FQNNGV. The CDR3 totals 16 residues. Trimming removed 2 bases from V and 4 bases from J; junction bases left unmatched: 6. CDR3 residues: CASSLSAGGIYNEQFF. CDR3 DNA: TGTGCCAGCAGCTTAAGCGCGGGGGGGATTTACAATGAGCAGTTCTTC.

This clonotype was seen at least ten times. The gene calls are TRBV19 and TRBJ2-2; TRBD2 agrees at 7 bases. The CDR3 spans 13 residues. With V trimmed by 5 bases and J by 7 bases, 4 bases remained unmatched. In germline, CDR1 is LNHDA, CDR2 SQIVND (reference sequence). The CDR3 DNA reads as TGTGCCAGTAGTCCAAGGACTAGCGGGGAGCTGTTTTTT. Protein sequence: CASSPRTSGELFF.

This clonotype showed up just a few times. This rearrangement joins TRBV7-9 to TRBJ2-7; D might be TRBD1 (5 bases). V was pared by 0 bases and J by 1 base, with 13 bases between. This CDR3 has 16 residues. From germline, CDR1 is SEHNR and CDR2 FQNEAQ (reference sequence). In DNA, the CDR3 is TGTGCCAGCAGCTTAGCCGGGCAGGGCAGGTCCTACGAGCAGTACTTC. Residues: CASSLAGQGRSYEQYF.

This clonotype was observed at least ten times. V usage is TRBV20-1 and J usage is TRBJ1-6; 10 positions agree with TRBD1. The germline gives CDR1 DFQATT, CDR2 SNEGSKA (reference sequence). J lost 9 bases, V lost 0 bases, and 11 bases had no gene match. This CDR3 region has 17 residues. The CDR3 DNA is TGCAGTGCTAGAGATTCGATCGGACAGGGGGATGGTTCACCCCTCCACTTT. Residues: CSARDSIGQGDGSPLHF.

The rearrangement uses TRBV27 and TRBJ2-3, with D hard to call. The germline V and J ends were trimmed by 3 bases and 3 bases, with 10 bases remaining between them. CDR3 length: 14 residues. Germline V CDR1 and CDR2: MNHEY, SMNVEV (reference sequence). The DNA for the CDR3 is TGTGCCAGCAGTTTTGTAGGGCGAACAGATACGCAGTATTTT. It specifies CASSFVGRTDTQYF.

This clonotype was recorded a few times. The chain links TRBV4-3 to TRBJ1-1; the D is unclear. Trimming removed 4 bases from V and 2 bases from J, with 8 bases in between. Germline CDR1 is LGHNA and CDR2 is YSLEER. The CDR3 contains 13 residues. The CDR3 protein is CASSRQINTEAFF. The CDR3 DNA follows: TGCGCCAGCAGCCGGCAGATAAACACTGAAGCTTTCTTT.

In its sample, this clonotype was seen many times. The chain employs TRBV7-9 and TRBJ2-7; TRBD1 matches 7 bases. V shed 4 bases and J 5 bases; nucleotides not matched to a gene: 20. The CDR3 has 18 amino acids. The germline V gene encodes CDR1 SEHNR and CDR2 FQNEAQ (reference sequence). The CDR3 spells CASSSPIAGGTRRDEQYF. The CDR3 DNA follows: TGTGCCAGCAGCTCTCCGATAGCAGGGGGAACAAGACGGGACGAGCAGTACTTC.

With regard to this clonotype: Lacking the conserved final phenylalanine or tryptophan, this CDR3 likely reflects a read error. This chain links TRBV19 with TRBJ1-1; TRBD1 is a possible D gene (5 bases). Germline CDR1 is LNHDA and CDR2 is SQIVND (reference sequence). The CDR3 is 11 residues long. Between the trimmed V and J ends, which lost 2 bases and 11 bases, there was a span of 9 bases. The CDR3 reads CASSIQGRAFL. In DNA, the CDR3 is TGTGCCAGTAGTATACAGGGTCGTGCTTTCTTG.

In regard to this clonotype: Being one base from a much bigger clone, this may be a read error. This chain connects TRBV9 to TRBJ1-5; 8 bases are shared with TRBD1. This CDR3 has 15 amino acids. Germline V gives CDR1 SGDLS, CDR2 YYNGEE. CDR3 DNA: TGTGCCAACAGCGTAGAGTCAGGGGGCGGTCAGCCCCAGCATTTT. Its protein is CANSVESGGGQPQHF.

As to this clonotype: Compared with germline, one end of the junction differs, possibly owing to a read error. V usage is TRBV7-7 and J usage is TRBJ2-6; D may correspond to TRBD1 or TRBD2 (6 bases each). Germline-derived CDR1 and CDR2 are SSHAT and FNYEAQ (reference sequence). The CDR3 runs to 19 residues. Here the CDR3 DNA reads TGTGTCAGCAGCTTAGGGAAGGGGGGCCCCTACTCTGGGGCCAACGTCCTGACTTTC. Translation gives CVSSLGKGGPYSGANVLTF.

This clonotype occurred a few times. The chain links TRBV20-1 to TRBJ1-6; the D is unclear. V lost 1 base and J lost 7, with 5 bases in between. This CDR3 is built from 12 residues. The germline V gene encodes CDR1 DFQATT and CDR2 SNEGSKA (reference sequence). The CDR3 sequence is CSARGGNSPLHF. The CDR3 nucleotides read TGCAGTGCTAGAGGGGGAAATTCACCCCTCCACTTT.

In its sample, this clonotype was seen once. This rearrangement joins TRBV6-2 or TRBV6-3 to TRBJ1-5; D unresolved. This CDR3 has 14 residues. Germline CDR1 is MNHEY and CDR2 is SVGEGT. V shed 6 bases and J shed 0 bases, with 9 bases lying between them. CDR3 residues: CASRGSNSNQPQHF. CDR3 nucleotide sequence: TGTGCCAGCAGGGGATCCAATAGCAATCAGCCCCAGCATTTT.

This clonotype was observed at least ten times. The V gene is TRBV7-8, the J gene TRBJ2-7, with D perhaps matching TRBD1 (6 bases). This CDR3 contains 14 residues. The V gene's germline CDR1 is SGHVS and CDR2 FQNEAQ. Trimming stripped 5 bases from V and 2 bases from J, with 13 bases between. The CDR3 DNA follows: TGTGCCAGCAGCCCCGGGACACCGACCTACGAGCAGTACTTC. Translating gives CASSPGTPTYEQYF.

About this clonotype itself: A much larger clone is a single base away; this may be a read error. The chain couples TRBV6-5 to TRBJ1-5; tentative D call: TRBD1 (5 bases). The CDR3 consists of 13 residues. The V gene's germline CDR1 is MNHEY and CDR2 SVGAGI. The CDR3 here is CASNYGAGQPQHF. The CDR3 coding sequence is TGTGCCAGCAATTACGGGGCTGGGCAGCCCCAGCATTTT.

The rearrangement uses TRBV7-9 and TRBJ1-6; D possibly corresponds to TRBD1 (5 bases). V was pared by 5 bases and J by 7 bases, with 12 bases between. The CDR3 has 14 amino acids. Germline lookup yields CDR1 SEHNR and CDR2 FQNEAQ (reference sequence). CDR3 sequence: CASSPRQRNSPLHF. DNA for the CDR3: TGTGCCAGCAGCCCACGACAGAGGAATTCACCCCTCCACTTT.

This clonotype was counted ten times or more. The chain combines TRBV6-6 with TRBJ2-7, with D maybe TRBD1 (6 bases). The germline CDR1 and CDR2 sequences are MNHNY and SVGAGI (reference sequence). V lost 7 bases, J lost 6 bases, and 10 bases lay in between. The CDR3 consists of 11 residues. The CDR3 nucleotides are TGTGCCAGCACCGAAGGGGGCGAGCAGTACTTC. Its protein is CASTEGGEQYF.

This sequence joins TRBV7-9 and TRBJ1-1; D unresolved. From germline, CDR1 is SEHNR and CDR2 FQNEAQ (reference sequence). V lost 5 bases and J 11 bases, leaving 18 bases between the germline ends. This CDR3 has 13 amino acids. As DNA, the CDR3 is TGTGCCAGCAGCCCAAGCGAGGGCGGGAGGGCTTTCTTT. The encoded protein is CASSPSEGGRAFF.